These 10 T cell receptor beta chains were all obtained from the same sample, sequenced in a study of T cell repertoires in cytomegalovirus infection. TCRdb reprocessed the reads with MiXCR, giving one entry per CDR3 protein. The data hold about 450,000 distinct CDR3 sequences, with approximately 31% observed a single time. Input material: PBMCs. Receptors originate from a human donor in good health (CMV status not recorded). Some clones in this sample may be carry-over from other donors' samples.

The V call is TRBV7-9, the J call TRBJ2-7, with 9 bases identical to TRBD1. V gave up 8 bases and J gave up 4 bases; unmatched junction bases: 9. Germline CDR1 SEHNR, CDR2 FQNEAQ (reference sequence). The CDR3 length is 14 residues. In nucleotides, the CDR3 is TGTGCCAGCTCGGGACAGGGTTTGAAGTACGAGCAGTACTTC. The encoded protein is CASSGQGLKYEQYF. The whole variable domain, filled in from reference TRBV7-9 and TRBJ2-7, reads DTGVSQNPRHKITKRGQNVTFRCDPISEHNRLYWYRQTLGQGPEFLTYFQNEAQLEKSRLLSDRFSAERPKGSFSTLEIQRTEQGDSAMYLCASSGQGLKYEQYFGPGTRLTVT.

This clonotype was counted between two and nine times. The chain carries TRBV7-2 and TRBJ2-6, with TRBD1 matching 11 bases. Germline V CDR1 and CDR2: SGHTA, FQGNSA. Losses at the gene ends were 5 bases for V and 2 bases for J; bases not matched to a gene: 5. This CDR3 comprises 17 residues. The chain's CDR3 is CASSLTGQGAGANVLTF. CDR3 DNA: TGTGCCAGCAGCCTAACGGGACAGGGGGCTGGGGCCAACGTCCTGACTTTC.

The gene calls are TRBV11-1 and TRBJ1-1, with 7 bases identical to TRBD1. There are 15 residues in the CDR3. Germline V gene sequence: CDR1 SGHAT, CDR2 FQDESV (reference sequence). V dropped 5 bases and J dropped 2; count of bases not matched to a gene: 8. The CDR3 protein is CASSKKGGLNTEAFF. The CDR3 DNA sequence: TGTGCCAGCAGCAAAAAAGGGGGCTTAAACACTGAAGCTTTCTTT. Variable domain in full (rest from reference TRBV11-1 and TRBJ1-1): EAEVAQSPRYKITEKSQAVAFWCDPISGHATLYWYRQILGQGPELLVQFQDESVVDDSQLPKDRFSAERLKGVDSTLKIQPAELGDSAMYLCASSKKGGLNTEAFFGQGTRLTVV.

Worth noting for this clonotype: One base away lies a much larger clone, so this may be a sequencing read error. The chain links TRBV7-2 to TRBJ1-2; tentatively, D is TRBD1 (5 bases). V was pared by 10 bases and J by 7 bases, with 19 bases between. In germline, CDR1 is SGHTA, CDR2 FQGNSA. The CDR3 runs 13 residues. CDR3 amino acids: CANRTVVRVGYTF. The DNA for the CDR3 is TGTGCCAACAGGACCGTCGTTAGGGTTGGCTACACCTTC.

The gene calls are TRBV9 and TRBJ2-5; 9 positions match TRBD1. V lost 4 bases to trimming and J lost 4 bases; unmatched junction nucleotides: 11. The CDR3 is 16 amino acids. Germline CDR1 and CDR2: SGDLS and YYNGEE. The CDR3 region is CASSQVGQGSPETQYF. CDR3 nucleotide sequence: TGTGCCAGCAGCCAGGTGGGACAGGGTTCCCCAGAGACCCAGTACTTC.

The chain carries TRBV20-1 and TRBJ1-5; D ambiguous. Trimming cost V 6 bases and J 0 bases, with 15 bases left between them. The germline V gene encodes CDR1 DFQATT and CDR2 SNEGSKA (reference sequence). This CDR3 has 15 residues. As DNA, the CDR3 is TGCAGTGCGGCAGGAGGCATCTATAGCAATCAGCCCCAGCATTTT. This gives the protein CSAAGGIYSNQPQHF.

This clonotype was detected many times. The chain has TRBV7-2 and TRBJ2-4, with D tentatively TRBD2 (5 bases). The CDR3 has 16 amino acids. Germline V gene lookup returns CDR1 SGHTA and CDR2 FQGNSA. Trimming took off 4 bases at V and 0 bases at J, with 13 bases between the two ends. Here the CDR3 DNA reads TGTGCCAGCAGCTCCGGGATTAACAAAGCCAAAAACATTCAGTACTTC. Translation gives CASSSGINKAKNIQYF.

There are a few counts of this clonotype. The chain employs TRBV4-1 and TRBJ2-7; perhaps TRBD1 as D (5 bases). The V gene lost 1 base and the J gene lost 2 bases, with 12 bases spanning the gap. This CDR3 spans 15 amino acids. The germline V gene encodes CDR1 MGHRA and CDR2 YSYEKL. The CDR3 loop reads CASSQASRATYEQYF. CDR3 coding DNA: TGCGCCAGCAGCCAAGCGAGCAGGGCAACCTACGAGCAGTACTTC.

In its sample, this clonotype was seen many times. The CDR3 loop reads CASSMEGDQETQYF. CDR3 coding DNA: TGTGCCAGCAGCATGGAGGGGGACCAAGAGACCCAGTACTTC. The chain is built from TRBV7-6 and TRBJ2-5, with D perhaps assigned TRBD1 or TRBD2 (6 bases each). The CDR3 extends over 14 amino acids. The V end was cut by 5 bases, the J end by 0 bases, with 10 bases between. The germline V gene encodes CDR1 SGHVS and CDR2 FNYEAQ. Complete variable domain (other parts from reference TRBV7-6 and TRBJ2-5): GAGVSQSPRYKVTKRGQDVALRCDPISGHVSLYWYRQALGQGPEFLTYFNYEAQQDKSGLPNDRFSAERPEGSISTLTIQRTEQRDSAMYRCASSMEGDQETQYFGPGTRLLVL.

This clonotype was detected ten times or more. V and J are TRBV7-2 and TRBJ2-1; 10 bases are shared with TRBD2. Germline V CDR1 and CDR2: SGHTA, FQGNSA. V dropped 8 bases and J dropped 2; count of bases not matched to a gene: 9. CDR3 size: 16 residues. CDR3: CASGPSAGGPYNEQFF. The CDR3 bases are TGTGCCAGCGGTCCTTCAGCGGGAGGGCCCTACAATGAGCAGTTCTTC.